This TCR beta chain comes out of a study of T cell changes during pregnancy in multiple sclerosis. V was pared by 4 bases and J by 4 bases, with 10 bases of the junction left unmatched. Looked up from germline, CDR1 is SGHDN and CDR2 is FVKESK. The CDR3 totals 16 residues. Produced via immunoSEQ multiplex PCR; TCRdb's table is partial and in-frame only. The profile shows about 52,000 clones, roughly 92% of them singletons. The chain carries TRBV14 and TRBJ2-1; TRBD1 aligns across 7 bases. Sequencing used CD4+ T cells from peripheral blood mononuclear cells, obtained in the third trimester of pregnancy. The sequence was obtained from a female donor with multiple sclerosis, enrolled in a pregnancy study. The CDR3 DNA is TGTGCCAGCAGCCGCCACTCCGGGACAGAATACAATGAGCAGTTCTTC. This sequence encodes CASSRHSGTEYNEQFF.